This T cell receptor (beta chain) was sequenced during a study of control samples from healthy donors and cancer patients. Clones were read by immunoSEQ multiplex PCR, and TCRdb kept only the in-frame ones, dropping some. The table has about 170,000 clones, around 90% seen once. CDR1 is SGHAT and CDR2 is FQNNGV in the germline V gene. With 1 base clipped from V and 7 bases from J, the junction kept 4 bases outside the gene matches. The CDR3 consists of 14 residues. The chain couples TRBV11-2 to TRBJ2-7, with 10 positions matching TRBD1. The receptor comes from a woman aged 30 to 39 in good health. The sample taken for sequencing was blood. The CDR3 sequence: CASSLGQGAFEQYF. The CDR3, as DNA: TGTGCCAGCAGCTTAGGACAGGGGGCATTTGAGCAGTACTTC.